The rows below give T cell receptor beta chains drawn from one sample of a study of shared T cell receptors in the human thymus. Sequencing was performed with immunoSEQ multiplex PCR; in TCRdb, only in-frame clones are kept and a portion is missing. The repertoire holds 500,000 to 850,000 clones, with approximately 87% as singletons. The same data also went into a second study, on human thymus T cells.

The sequenced material came from thymocytes. These receptors came from a boy younger than two with a congenital heart defect. The CDR3 runs from the conserved cysteine through the conserved F or W. A D gene is named only where the DNA matches it firmly. Rows give clone size only sometimes, using once, few, many, or a class for an expanded clone.

d_gene | j_gene | abundance | v_gene | CDR3nt | CDR3aa
TRBD2 | TRBJ2-2 | - | TRBV5-1 | TGCGCCAGCAGCGCGGGGGAAACCGGGGAGCTGTTTTTT | CASSAGETGELFF
TRBD1 | TRBJ1-4 | - | TRBV6-6 | TGTGCCACCTCTAACAGGGGTGGTGAAAAACTGTTTTTT | CATSNRGGEKLFF
TRBD1 | TRBJ1-1 | - | TRBV7-8 | TGTGCCAGCAGCTTCAGACAGGGGGGGAACACTGAAGCTTTCTTT | CASSFRQGGNTEAFF
TRBD1 | TRBJ2-6 | - | TRBV4-3 | TGCGCCAGCAGCCAAGATAAGGGACAGGGGGCTTCTTCTGGGGCCAACGTCCTGACTTTC | CASSQDKGQGASSGANVLTF
TRBD2 | TRBJ2-1 | - | TRBV7-6 | TGTGCCAGCAGCCAAGGACTAGCGGGGGCCCTTAACAATGAGCAGTTCTTC | CASSQGLAGALNNEQFF
- | TRBJ1-5 | - | TRBV12-1 | TGTGCCATAATAACAGGACCTCCTAGCAATCAGCCCCAGCATTTT | CAIITGPPSNQPQHF
- | TRBJ2-3 | - | TRBV25-1 | TGTGCCACTGGGCCTCTTGGAGATACGCAGTATTTT | CATGPLGDTQYF
TRBD2 | TRBJ2-1 | - | TRBV13 | TGTGCCAGCAGCAACGGACTAGCTTTGATCAATGAGCAGTTCTTC | CASSNGLALINEQFF
TRBD1 | TRBJ1-5 | - | TRBV28 | TGTGCCAGCAGTTGGGACAGGCCGGATCAGCCCCAGCATTTT | CASSWDRPDQPQHF
- | TRBJ2-7 | - | TRBV5-1 | TGCGCCAGCAGCTTCGGACAGCCCCTGGCCTACGAGCAGTACTTC | CASSFGQPLAYEQYF
- | TRBJ2-3 | - | TRBV6-1 | TGTGCCAGCAACCGGGGGACCACAGATACGCAGTATTTT | CASNRGTTDTQYF
- | TRBJ1-4 | - | TRBV11-2 | TGTGCCAGCAGCTTAGGCCCAGGGGAGGGAAAACTGTTTTTT | CASSLGPGEGKLFF
TRBD1 | TRBJ2-2 | once | TRBV13 | TGTGCCAGCAGCCCAGGACAGGGGCGAGACCTCACCGGGGAGCTGTTTTTT | CASSPGQGRDLTGELFF
TRBD1 | TRBJ2-7 | - | TRBV6-5 | TGTGCCAGCAGTTCCAAGAACAGGGGGTGGAAAAACGAGCAGTACTTC | CASSSKNRGWKNEQYF
TRBD1 | TRBJ1-3 | - | TRBV4-3 | TGCGCCAGCAGCCCAGGACAGGGGATCTCTGGAAACACCATATATTTT | CASSPGQGISGNTIYF
TRBD2 | TRBJ2-5 | - | TRBV4-1 | TGCGCCAGCAGCCACCCAGCGGGGGCCTACCAAGAGACCCAGTACTTC | CASSHPAGAYQETQYF
TRBD2 | TRBJ2-7 | - | TRBV7-6 | TGTGCCAGCAGCTTAACCGGACTAGCCAAATTCCACGAGCAGTACTTC | CASSLTGLAKFHEQYF
TRBD1 | TRBJ1-2 | - | TRBV29-1 | TGCAGCGTTGACCCATCCCCCTACAGGGGGCCCTATGGCTACACCTTC | CSVDPSPYRGPYGYTF
TRBD2 | TRBJ2-7 | - | TRBV7-2 | TGTGCCAGCAGCTTAGCGCGGCTAGCGGGAGATTCCCACTACGAGCAGTACTTC | CASSLARLAGDSHYEQYF
- | TRBJ2-3 | - | TRBV2 | TGTGCCAGCCCTAGGTTGAGGGCACAAACAGATACGCAGTATTTT | CASPRLRAQTDTQYF
TRBD1 | TRBJ1-5 | - | TRBV6-5 | TGTGCCAGCCGTTTACACAGGGGCGATCAGCCCCAGCATTTT | CASRLHRGDQPQHF
TRBD1 | TRBJ1-4 | - | TRBV28 | TGTGCCAGCAGCCCCCAGGGGGGAAGGAGAACTAATGAAAAACTGTTTTTT | CASSPQGGRRTNEKLFF
TRBD2 | TRBJ2-7 | - | TRBV7-8 | TGTGCCAGCAGCTTCCTACCGGGACTAGCGGGAGCGGGTTCCTACGAGCAGTACTTC | CASSFLPGLAGAGSYEQYF